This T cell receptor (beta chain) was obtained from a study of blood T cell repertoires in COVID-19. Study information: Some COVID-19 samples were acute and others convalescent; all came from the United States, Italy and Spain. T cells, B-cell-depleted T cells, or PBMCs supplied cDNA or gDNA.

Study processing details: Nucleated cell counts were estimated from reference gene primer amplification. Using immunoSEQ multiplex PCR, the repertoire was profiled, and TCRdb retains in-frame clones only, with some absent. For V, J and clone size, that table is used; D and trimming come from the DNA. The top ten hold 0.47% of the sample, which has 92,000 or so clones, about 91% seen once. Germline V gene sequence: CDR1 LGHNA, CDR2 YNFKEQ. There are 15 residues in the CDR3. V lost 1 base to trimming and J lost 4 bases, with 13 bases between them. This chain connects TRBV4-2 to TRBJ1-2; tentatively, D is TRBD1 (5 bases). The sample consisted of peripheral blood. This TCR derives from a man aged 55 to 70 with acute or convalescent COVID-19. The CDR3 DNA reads TGTGCCAGCAGCCAAGGCGGGGCAACCCTCTATGGCTACACCTTC. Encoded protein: CASSQGGATLYGYTF.